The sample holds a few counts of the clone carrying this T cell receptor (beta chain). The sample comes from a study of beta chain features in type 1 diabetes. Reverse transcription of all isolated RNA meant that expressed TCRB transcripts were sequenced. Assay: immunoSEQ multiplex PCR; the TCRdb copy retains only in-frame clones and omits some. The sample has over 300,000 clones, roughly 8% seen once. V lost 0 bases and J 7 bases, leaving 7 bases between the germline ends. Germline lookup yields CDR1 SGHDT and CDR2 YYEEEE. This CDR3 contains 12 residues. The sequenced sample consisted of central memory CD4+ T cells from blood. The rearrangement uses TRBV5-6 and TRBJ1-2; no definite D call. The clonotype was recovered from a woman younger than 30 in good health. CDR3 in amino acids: CASSLGATGYTF. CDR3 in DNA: TGTGCCAGCAGCTTGGGCGCTACTGGCTACACCTTC.